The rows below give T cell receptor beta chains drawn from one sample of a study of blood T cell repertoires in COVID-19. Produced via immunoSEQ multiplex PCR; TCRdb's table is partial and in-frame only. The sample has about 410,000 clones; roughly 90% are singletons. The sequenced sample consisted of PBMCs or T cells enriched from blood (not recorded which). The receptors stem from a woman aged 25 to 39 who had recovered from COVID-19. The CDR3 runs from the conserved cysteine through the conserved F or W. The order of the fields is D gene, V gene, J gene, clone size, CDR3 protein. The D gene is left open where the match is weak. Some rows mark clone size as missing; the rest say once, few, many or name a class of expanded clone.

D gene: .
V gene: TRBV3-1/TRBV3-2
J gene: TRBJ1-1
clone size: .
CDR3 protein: CASSQGLAGAGTEAFF

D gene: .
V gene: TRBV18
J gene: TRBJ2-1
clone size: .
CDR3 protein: CASSPVSGNSYNEQFF

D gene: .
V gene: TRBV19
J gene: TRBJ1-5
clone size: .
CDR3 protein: CASNLVAGQPQHF

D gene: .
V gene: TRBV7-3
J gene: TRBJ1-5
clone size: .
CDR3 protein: CASSLGGEVNQPQHF

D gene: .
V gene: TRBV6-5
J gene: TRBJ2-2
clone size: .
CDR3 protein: CASSRTIDTGELFF

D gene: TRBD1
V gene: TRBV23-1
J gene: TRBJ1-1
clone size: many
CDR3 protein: CASSQRGQRVIKVNTEAFF

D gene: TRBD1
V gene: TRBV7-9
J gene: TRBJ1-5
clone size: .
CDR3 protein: CASSLGQGDTQPQHF

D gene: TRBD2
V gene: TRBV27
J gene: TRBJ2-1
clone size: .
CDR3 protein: CASSWTSGGEGNEQFF

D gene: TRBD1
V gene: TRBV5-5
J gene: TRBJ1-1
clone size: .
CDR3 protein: CASSSETGGPEAFF

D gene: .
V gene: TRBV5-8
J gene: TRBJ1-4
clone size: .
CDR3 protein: CASSLVARPDSHEKLFF

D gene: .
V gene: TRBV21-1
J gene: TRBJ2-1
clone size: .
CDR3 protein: CASSKGGQVLSNEQFF

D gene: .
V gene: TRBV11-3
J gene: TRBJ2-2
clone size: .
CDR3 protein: CASSLLMNTGELFF

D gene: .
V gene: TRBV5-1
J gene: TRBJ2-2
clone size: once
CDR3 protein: CVSTLLPAAVDTGELFF

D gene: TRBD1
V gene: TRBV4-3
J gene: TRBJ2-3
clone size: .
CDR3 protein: CASSQTGTDSTDTQYF

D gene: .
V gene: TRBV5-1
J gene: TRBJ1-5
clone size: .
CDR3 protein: CAKTIPSPPIGQPQHF

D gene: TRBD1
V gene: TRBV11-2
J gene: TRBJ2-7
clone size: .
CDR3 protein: CASSSKGTGESGEQYF

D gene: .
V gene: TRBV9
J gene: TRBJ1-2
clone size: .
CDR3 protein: CASSVGGPGDGYGYTF

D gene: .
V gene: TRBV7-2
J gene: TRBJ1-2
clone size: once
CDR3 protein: CASSLPVSGHGYTF

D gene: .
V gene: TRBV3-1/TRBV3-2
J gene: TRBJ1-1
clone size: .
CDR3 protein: CASRAGEGLGEAFF

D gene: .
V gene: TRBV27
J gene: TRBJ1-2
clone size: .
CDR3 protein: CASSLSITGIYGYTF

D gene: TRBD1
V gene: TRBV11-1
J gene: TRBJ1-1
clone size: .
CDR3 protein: CASSSTGQMNTEAFF

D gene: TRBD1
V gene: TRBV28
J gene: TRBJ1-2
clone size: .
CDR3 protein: CASSFYRGLGGYTF

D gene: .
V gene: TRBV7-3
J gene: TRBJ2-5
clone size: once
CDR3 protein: CASSLTSRETQYF

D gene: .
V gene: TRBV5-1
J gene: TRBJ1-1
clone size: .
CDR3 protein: CASSRTSTGLYNTEAFF

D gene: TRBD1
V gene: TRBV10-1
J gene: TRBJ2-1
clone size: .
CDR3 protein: CASSESGGARKDEQFF

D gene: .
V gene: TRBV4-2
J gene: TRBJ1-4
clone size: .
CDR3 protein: CASSQSNRVTNEKLFF

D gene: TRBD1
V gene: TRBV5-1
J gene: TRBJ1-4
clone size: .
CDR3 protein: CASSPRGGLRGATNEKLFF

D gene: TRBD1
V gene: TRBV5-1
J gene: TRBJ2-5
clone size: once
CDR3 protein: CASSFTGTGGETQYF

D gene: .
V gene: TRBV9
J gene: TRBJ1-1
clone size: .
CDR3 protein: CASSPPGGNTEAFF

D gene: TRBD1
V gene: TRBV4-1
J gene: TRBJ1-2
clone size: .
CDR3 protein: CASRYDRGQGGYTF

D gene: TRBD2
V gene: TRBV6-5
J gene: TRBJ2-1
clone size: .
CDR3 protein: CASNWGLAGDNEQFF

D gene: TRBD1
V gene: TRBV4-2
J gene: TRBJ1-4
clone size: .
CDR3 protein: CASRDPGTGASTNEKLFF

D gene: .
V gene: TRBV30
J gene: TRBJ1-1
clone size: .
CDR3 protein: CAWTKGQGTEAFF

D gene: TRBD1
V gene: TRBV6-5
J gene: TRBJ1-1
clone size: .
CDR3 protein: CASSRQGWDTEAFF

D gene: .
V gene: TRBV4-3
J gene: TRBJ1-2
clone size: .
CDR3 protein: CASSQDRGVGYGYTF

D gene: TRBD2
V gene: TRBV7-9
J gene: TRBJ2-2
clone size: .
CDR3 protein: CASSLGGGTGELFF

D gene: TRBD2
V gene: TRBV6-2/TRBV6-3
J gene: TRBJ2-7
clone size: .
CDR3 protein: CASSYPHIAGGRTYEQYF

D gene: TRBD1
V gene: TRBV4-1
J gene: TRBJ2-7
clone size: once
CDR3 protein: CASSPSGTGVSYEQYF

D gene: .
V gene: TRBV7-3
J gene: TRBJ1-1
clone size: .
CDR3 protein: CASSLNPSPDTEAFF

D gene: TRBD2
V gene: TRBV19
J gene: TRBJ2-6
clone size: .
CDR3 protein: CASSRTSGTGANVLTF

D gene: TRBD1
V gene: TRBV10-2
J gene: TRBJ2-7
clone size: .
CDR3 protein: CASSEIRQGVYEQYF

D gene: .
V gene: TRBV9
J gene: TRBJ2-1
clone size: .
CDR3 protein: CASSVNGAAREQFF

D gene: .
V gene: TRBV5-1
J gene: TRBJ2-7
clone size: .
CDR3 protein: CASSLAGLSSYEQYF

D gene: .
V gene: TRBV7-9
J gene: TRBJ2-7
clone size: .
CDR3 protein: CASSSLSYEQYF

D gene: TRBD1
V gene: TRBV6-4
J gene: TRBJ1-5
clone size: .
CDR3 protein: CASNKRQGNQPQHF

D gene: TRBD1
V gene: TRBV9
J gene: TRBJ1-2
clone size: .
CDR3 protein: CASSVGYLNRGSNYGYTF

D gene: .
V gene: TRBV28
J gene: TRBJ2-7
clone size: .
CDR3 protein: CASSSTSPYEQYF

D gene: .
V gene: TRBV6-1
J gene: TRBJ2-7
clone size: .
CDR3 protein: CASSEYGGRNYEQYF

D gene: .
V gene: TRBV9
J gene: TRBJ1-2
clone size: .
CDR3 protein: CASSVGSVSDYGYTF

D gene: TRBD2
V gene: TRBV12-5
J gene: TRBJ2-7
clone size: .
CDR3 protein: CASGLDWGTSGILSYEQYF

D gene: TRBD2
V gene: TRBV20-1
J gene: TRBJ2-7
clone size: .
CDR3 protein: CSASGASGNYEQYF